A single sample is the source of the 12 T cell receptor beta chains below, sequenced in a study of post-analysis software for immune sequencing data. Broader study findings: The five TRBV segments detected at higher frequency in patients than in controls included TRBV5-6, TRBV5-1 and TRBV20-1.

Libraries were made from TCR beta cDNA, and they carried unique molecular identifiers. TCRdb re-derived calls from the PCR reads in MiXCR, one entry per CDR3 protein. The sample carries over 150,000 distinct CDR3 sequences, approximately 28% recorded once. Antigens of these TCRs are unknown. Input material: blood. The receptors shown here come from a girl aged 5-17 years with multiple sclerosis.

This clonotype was counted a few times. V gene TRBV12-3 or TRBV12-4 combines with J gene TRBJ1-1; TRBD1 is a possible D gene (6 bases). The CDR3 is made up of 18 amino acids. Between the trimmed V and J ends, which lost 5 bases and 0 bases, there was a span of 22 bases. CDR3 sequence reads: CASSPGGGWEDMNTEAFF. DNA of the CDR3: TGTGCCAGCAGTCCCGGAGGGGGTTGGGAAGACATGAACACTGAAGCTTTCTTT.

The rearrangement joins TRBV5-4 to TRBJ2-2; TRBD2 is a possible D gene (6 bases). CDR1 is SGHNT, CDR2 YYREEE, per germline (reference sequence). Deletions cut 4 bases from V and 5 bases from J, with 15 bases between. CDR3 size: 15 residues. The CDR3 DNA sequence: TGTGCCAGCAGCCTGGGTCTCCGGGGGACCGGGGAGCTGTTTTTT. This translates into CASSLGLRGTGELFF.

In its sample, this clonotype was seen many times. The V gene is TRBV28, the J gene TRBJ2-1, with TRBD1 as a possible D gene (6 bases). Trimming cost V 3 bases and J 9 bases, with 15 bases left between them. The CDR3 has 14 residues. Germline CDR1 MDHEN, CDR2 SYDVKM. The CDR3 DNA reads as TGTGCCAGCAGTTTTTCCGTCATGGGGGCTGAGCAGTTCTTC. It translates to CASSFSVMGAEQFF.

The J gene is TRBJ2-7, the V gene TRBV29-1; D not resolved. Germline values: CDR1 SQVTM, CDR2 ANQGSEA. This CDR3 comprises 11 residues. The germline V and J ends were trimmed by 3 bases and 0 bases, with 3 bases remaining between them. Here the CDR3 DNA reads TGCAGCGTTGACAACTCCTACGAGCAGTACTTC. It specifies CSVDNSYEQYF.

This clonotype was recorded a few times. This chain joins TRBV12-3 or TRBV12-4 and TRBJ2-1; D not certain. Trimming left V 6 bases short and J 6 bases short, with 6 bases between. The CDR3 sequence is 11 residues long. The CDR3 reads CASRIRNEQFF. CDR3 DNA: TGTGCCAGCAGAATACGCAATGAGCAGTTCTTC.

CDR3 DNA: TGCGCCAGCAGCTACGGAACAGGGGTCTATGGCTACACCTTC. Protein sequence: CASSYGTGVYGYTF. The chain recombines TRBV5-1 with TRBJ1-2, with TRBD1 identical over 7 bases. CDR1 and CDR2 (germline): SGHRS, YFSETQ. The CDR3 spans 14 residues. Germline trimming cut 3 bases from V and 4 bases from J; bases unmatched to any gene: 6. Together with reference TRBV5-1 and TRBJ1-2, the CDR3 gives the full variable domain: KAGVTQTPRYLIKTRGQQVTLSCSPISGHRSVSWYQQTPGQGLQFLFEYFSETQRNKGNFPGRFSGRQFSNSRSEMNVSTLELGDSALYLCASSYGTGVYGYTFGSGTRLTVV.

This clonotype was counted many times. This chain uses TRBV11-2 with TRBJ2-5, with D tentatively TRBD1 (6 bases). Germline V lookup: CDR1 SGHAT, CDR2 FQNNGV. V gave up 3 bases and J gave up 5 bases, with 7 bases separating them. The CDR3 extends over 12 amino acids. The DNA for the CDR3 is TGTGCCAGCAGCTTTCAGGGGGAGACCCAGTACTTC. Protein product: CASSFQGETQYF. Drawing the rest from reference TRBV11-2 and TRBJ2-5, the complete variable domain is EAGVAQSPRYKIIEKRQSVAFWCNPISGHATLYWYQQILGQGPKLLIQFQNNGVVDDSQLPKDRFSAERLKGVDSTLKIQPAKLEDSAVYLCASSFQGETQYFGPGTRLLVL.

About this clonotype itself: This could be a read error, since a much larger clone is one nucleotide away. The chain joins TRBV11-2 to TRBJ2-3, with D perhaps being TRBD1 or TRBD2 (5 bases each). Deletions cut 6 bases from V and 6 bases from J, with 13 bases between. Germline loops: CDR1 SGHAT, CDR2 FQNNGV. The CDR3 extends over 13 amino acids. This CDR3 reads CASRRLRGDTQYF. CDR3 in DNA: TGTGCCAGCAGAAGATTGAGGGGTGATACGCAGTATTTT.

This clonotype was observed many times. This sequence joins TRBV28 and TRBJ2-6; TRBD1 matches 7 bases. J gave up 1 base and V 8 bases, and 8 bases lay outside the gene matches. Germline V lookup: CDR1 MDHEN, CDR2 SYDVKM. The length of the CDR3 is 16 residues. Here the CDR3 DNA reads TGTGCCAGCTCGCGACAGGGAATGTCTGGGGCCAACGTCCTGACTTTC. It translates to CASSRQGMSGANVLTF.

The chain employs TRBV12-3 or TRBV12-4 and TRBJ1-5, with TRBD1 matching 11 bases. The ends lost 3 bases at V and 6 bases at J; junction bases unmatched: 7. The CDR3 contains 16 residues. CDR3 residues: CASSFSGTGGGQPQHF. The CDR3 DNA reads TGTGCCAGCAGTTTTTCCGGGACAGGGGGGGGTCAGCCCCAGCATTTT.

Comment on this clonotype: Possible read error: a much larger clone is one base away. This sequence joins TRBV20-1 and TRBJ2-1; no clear D gene. CDR3 size: 15 residues. Germline CDR1 reads DFQATT; CDR2 reads SNEGSKA (reference sequence). CDR3 DNA sequence: TGCAGTGCTGGAGATATACAGACGGGCGTCAATGAGCAGTTCTTC. It is translated as CSAGDIQTGVNEQFF.

CDR3 sequence: CASSFGTGEEETQYF. The CDR3 coding sequence is TGCGCCAGCAGCTTTGGGACAGGAGAGGAAGAGACCCAGTACTTC. V usage is TRBV5-1 and J usage is TRBJ2-5, with 8 positions matching TRBD1. Losses at the gene ends were 2 bases for V and 3 bases for J; bases not matched to a gene: 6. The CDR3 consists of 15 residues. CDR1 is SGHRS, CDR2 YFSETQ, per germline.